The clone carrying this T cell receptor beta chain has more than one count but fewer than ten. The genes and germline here are from mouse. The read halts 1 residue ahead of the CDR3 end, with the missing end drawn from the germline J gene. This specimen belongs to a study of tissue T cells after allogeneic stem cell transplantation. Survey-depth TCRbeta CDR3 sequencing reported V/J genes and productive frequencies. Repertoires were generated with immunoSEQ multiplex PCR, while TCRdb's copy carries only in-frame clones and drops some. Of 4,900 or so clones in the sample, 51% are singletons; the top ten hold around 8.8%. Noted time point: mouse harvest day 7 after allogeneic transplant. Mouse grafts combined 10^7 T-cell-depleted bone marrow cells with 10^6 splenic CD5+ T cells. V shed 7 bases and J 7 bases; nucleotides not matched to a gene: 4. The V gene's germline CDR1 is NNHNN and CDR2 SYGAGS (reference sequence). The CDR3 is made up of 11 amino acids.

Input material: gut tissue. This clonotype originated in a female BALB/c mouse given C57BL/6 T cells with graft-versus-host disease after an allogeneic hematopoietic cell transplant. This sequence joins TRBV13-2 and TRBJ2-7; 8 nucleotides line up with TRBD2. The sequenced CDR3 bases are TGTGCCAGCCGGGGGGGCGGGGAACAGTAC. Encoded protein: CASRGGGEQY. The CDR3 as a whole reads CASRGGGEQYF.